This T cell receptor beta chain comes out of a study of T cell responses to AZD1222 COVID-19 vaccine. Study-level results: Only a handful of AZD1222 recipients tested seropositive at baseline.

Germline loops: CDR1 MNHEY, CDR2 SVGAGI. The V gene lost 8 bases and the J gene lost 11 bases, with 19 bases spanning the gap. This CDR3 contains 14 residues. Both about-4-week and about-12-week second-dose recipients were combined. Concerning this clone itself: Its antigen is not known.

This table comes from immunoSEQ multiplex PCR, and its TCRdb copy is limited to in-frame clones, with some not included. The sample yields roughly 140,000 clones, 85% to 95% seen once. The genes are TRBV6-5 and TRBJ1-6; a possible D gene is TRBD1 (5 bases). The sequence derives from an adult who received the AZD1222 COVID-19 vaccine. Sequences were derived from peripheral blood, sampled 28 days after the second AZD1222 dose. The CDR3 nucleotides read TGTGCCAGCTCATCACCCGGGACTAGGGCACCCCTCCACTTT. This encodes CASSSPGTRAPLHF.